The clone carrying this T cell receptor beta chain turned up a few times. Its antigen is currently unknown. Trimming removed 3 bases from V and 6 bases from J, with 22 bases in between. In germline, CDR1 is SGDLS, CDR2 YYNGEE. The CDR3 loop spans 18 amino acids. The data originate from a study of CD8+ T cells in alopecia areata. Study as a whole: Treatment with tofacitinib (6 to 18 months) was followed by 6 months off drug. Notes on the study in general: In scalp and blood during tofacitinib, many expanded lesional clones persisted. Whether baseline CD8+ expansion is linked to response remains uncertain, given a single nonresponder. Higher clonality was seen in lesional scalp than in normal scalp, especially in alopecia totalis/universalis.

Treatment denoted: oral pan-JAK inhibitor, 5-10 mg twice daily. cDNA reverse transcribed from extracted RNA served as the sequencing template. Generated by immunoSEQ multiplex PCR, the TCRdb table keeps only in-frame clones and is missing some. This sample has roughly 280,000 clones, with about 62% found just once. The sequence was obtained from a human donor with alopecia areata. The sample consisted of CD4+ T cells sorted from blood, taken between weeks 51 and 54, from a patient treated with tofacitinib. This rearrangement joins TRBV9 to TRBJ1-6; D call uncertain. The CDR3, as DNA: TGTGCCAGCAGCGCAAGTGGGGAGGGCCGATATTTTAATTCACCCCTCCACTTT. Translating it yields CASSASGEGRYFNSPLHF.